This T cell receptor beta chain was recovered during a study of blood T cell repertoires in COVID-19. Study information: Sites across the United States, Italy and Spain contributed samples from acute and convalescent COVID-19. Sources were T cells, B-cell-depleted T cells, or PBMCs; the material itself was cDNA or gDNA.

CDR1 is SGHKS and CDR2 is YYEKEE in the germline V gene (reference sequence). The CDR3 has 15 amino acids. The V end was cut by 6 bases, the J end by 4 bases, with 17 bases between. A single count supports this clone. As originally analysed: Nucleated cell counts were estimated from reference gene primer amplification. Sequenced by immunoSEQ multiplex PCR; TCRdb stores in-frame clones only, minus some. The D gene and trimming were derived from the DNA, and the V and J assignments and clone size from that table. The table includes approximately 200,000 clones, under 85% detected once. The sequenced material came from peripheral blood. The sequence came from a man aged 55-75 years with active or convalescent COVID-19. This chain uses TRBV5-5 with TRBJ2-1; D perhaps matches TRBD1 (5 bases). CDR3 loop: CASIDTPDSYNEQFF. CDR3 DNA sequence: TGTGCCAGCATCGATACTCCTGACAGTTACAATGAGCAGTTCTTC.